This TCR beta chain was obtained from a study of T cells in Graves' hyperthyroidism and ophthalmopathy. Study as a whole: At initial diagnosis, before any treatment had begun, peripheral blood was obtained.

Amplified TCR beta CDR3 regions derived from RNA transcripts. TCR CDR3 regions were first amplified by RT-PCR with HTBI primers. TCRdb processed the multiplex PCR reads anew with MiXCR; each CDR3 protein has one entry. The sample consists of roughly 630,000 distinct CDR3 sequences, 15% to 19% of them appearing once. The CDR3 is made up of 15 amino acids. V shed 5 bases, J shed 3 bases, and the junction held 9 bases outside the gene matches. From germline, CDR1 is SGHVS and CDR2 FNYEAQ. Sequencing was done on a sample of blood. This sequence was found in a woman in her 30s with Graves' hyperthyroidism. The V and J genes are TRBV7-6 and TRBJ2-5, with 7 bases identical to TRBD1. This CDR3 is CASSRIGQVEETQYF. DNA of the CDR3: TGTGCCAGCAGCCGAATTGGACAGGTCGAAGAGACCCAGTACTTC. The variable domain in full, with the rest retrieved from reference TRBV7-6 and TRBJ2-5, is GAGVSQSPRYKVTKRGQDVALRCDPISGHVSLYWYRQALGQGPEFLTYFNYEAQQDKSGLPNDRFSAERPEGSISTLTIQRTEQRDSAMYRCASSRIGQVEETQYFGPGTRLLVL.